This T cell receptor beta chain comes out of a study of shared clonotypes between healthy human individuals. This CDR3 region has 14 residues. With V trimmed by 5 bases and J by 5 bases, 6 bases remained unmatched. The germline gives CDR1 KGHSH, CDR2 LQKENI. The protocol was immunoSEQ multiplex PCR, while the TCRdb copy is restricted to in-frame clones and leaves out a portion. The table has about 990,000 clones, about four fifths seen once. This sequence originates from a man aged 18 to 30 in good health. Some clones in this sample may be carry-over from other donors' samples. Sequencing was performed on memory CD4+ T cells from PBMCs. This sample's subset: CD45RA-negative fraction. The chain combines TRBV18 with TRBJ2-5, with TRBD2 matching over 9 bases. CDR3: CASSTGTSRETQYF. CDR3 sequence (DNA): TGTGCCAGCTCAACCGGGACTAGCAGGGAGACCCAGTACTTC. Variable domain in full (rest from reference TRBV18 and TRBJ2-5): NAGVMQNPRHLVRRRGQEARLRCSPMKGHSHVYWYRQLPEEGLKFMVYLQKENIIDESGMPKERFSAEFPKEGPSILRIQQVVRGDSAAYFCASSTGTSRETQYFGPGTRLLVL.